This T cell receptor beta chain was recorded in a study of blood T cell repertoires in COVID-19. The overall study: Samples taken during acute and convalescent COVID-19 were collected in the United States, Italy and Spain. T cells, B-cell-depleted T cells, or PBMCs supplied cDNA or gDNA.

Clinical history as reported by participants underpinned cohort assignment. TCRdb's table, derived via immunoSEQ multiplex PCR, lists solely in-frame clones and lacks some. The sample lists roughly 360,000 clones; roughly 88% were seen once. The source is a woman in her thirties with acute COVID-19. Sequences were obtained from PBMCs or T cells enriched from blood (not recorded which).

The CDR3, as DNA: TGTGCCAGCAGTGATGGGACTTCCACAGATACGCAGTATTTT. Protein sequence: CASSDGTSTDTQYF. This chain links TRBV6-4 with TRBJ2-3, with a possible D match to TRBD2 (6 bases). The CDR3 runs 14 residues. Trimming removed 3 bases at V and 2 bases at J, with 9 bases between. Germline CDR1 MRHNA, CDR2 SNTAGT.